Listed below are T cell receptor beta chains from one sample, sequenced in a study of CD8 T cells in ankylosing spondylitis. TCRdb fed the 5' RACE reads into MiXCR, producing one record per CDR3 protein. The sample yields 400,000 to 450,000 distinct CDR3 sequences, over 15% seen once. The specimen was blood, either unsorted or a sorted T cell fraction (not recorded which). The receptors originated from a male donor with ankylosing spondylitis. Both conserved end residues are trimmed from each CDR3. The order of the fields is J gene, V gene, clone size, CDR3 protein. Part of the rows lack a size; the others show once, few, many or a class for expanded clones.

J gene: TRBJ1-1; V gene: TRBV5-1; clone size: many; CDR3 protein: ASSDRQRGGFAEAF
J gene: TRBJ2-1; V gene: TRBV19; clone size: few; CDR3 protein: ASSSRDTSGGEQF
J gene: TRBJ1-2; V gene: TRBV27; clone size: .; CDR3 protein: ASSPNYDYGYT
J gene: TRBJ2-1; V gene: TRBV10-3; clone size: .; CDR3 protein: AIKQLDEQF
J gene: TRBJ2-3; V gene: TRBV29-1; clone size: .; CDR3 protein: SVRPAGTSGGTDTQY
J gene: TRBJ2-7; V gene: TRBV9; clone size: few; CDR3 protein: ASSVGGDPTYEQY
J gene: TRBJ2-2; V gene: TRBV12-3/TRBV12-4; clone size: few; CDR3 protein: ASRNKGARVGPGELF
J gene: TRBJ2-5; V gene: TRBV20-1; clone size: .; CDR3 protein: SARDPSSGGAGTQY
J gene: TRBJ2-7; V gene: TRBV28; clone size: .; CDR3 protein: ASSLSDRASYEQY
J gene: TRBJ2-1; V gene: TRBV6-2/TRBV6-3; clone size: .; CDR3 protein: ASSPRVSSYNEQF
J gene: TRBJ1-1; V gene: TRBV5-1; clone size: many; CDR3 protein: ASSLGLSMNTEAF
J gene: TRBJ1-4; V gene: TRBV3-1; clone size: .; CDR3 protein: ASSPRDRVNEKLF
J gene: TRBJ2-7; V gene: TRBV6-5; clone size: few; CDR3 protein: ASSYSEVSYEQY
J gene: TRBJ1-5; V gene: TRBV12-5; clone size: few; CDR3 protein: ASGLAEANQPQH
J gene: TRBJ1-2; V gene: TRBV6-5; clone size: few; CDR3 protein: ASSYPGSYGYT
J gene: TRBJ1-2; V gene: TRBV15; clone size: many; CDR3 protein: ATTIGGINYGYT
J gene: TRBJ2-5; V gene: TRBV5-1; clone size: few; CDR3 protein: ASSFQASQETQY
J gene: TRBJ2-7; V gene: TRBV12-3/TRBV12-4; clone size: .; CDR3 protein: ASSVGGQGQY
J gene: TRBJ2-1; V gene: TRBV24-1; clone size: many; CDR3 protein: ATSGPPGYNEQF
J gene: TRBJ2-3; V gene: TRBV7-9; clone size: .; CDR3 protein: ASSMTSGSGTDTQY
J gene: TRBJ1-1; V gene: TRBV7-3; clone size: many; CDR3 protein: ASSFGQNSRAF
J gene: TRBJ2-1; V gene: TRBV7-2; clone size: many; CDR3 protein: ASSLNSGGFYNEQF
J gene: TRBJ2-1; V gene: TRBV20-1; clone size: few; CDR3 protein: SARDPVHNEQF
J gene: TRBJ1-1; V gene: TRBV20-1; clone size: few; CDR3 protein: SATSLGFEAF
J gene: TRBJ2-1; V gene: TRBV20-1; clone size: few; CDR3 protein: SARDVFRAGGDWAEQF
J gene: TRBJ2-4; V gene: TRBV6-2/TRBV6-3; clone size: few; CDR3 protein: ASSYSIDRGLDVAKNIQY
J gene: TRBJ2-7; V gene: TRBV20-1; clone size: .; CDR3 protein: SAPQLAGESYEQY
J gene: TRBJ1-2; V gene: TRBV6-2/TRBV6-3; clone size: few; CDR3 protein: AAGDAPYGYT
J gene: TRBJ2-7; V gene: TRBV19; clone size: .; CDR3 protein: ASSIAPQGSGDEQY
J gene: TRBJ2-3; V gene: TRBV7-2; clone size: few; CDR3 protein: ASSKVGTTSTDTQY
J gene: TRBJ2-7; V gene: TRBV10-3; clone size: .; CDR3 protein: ATREGGGRNEQY
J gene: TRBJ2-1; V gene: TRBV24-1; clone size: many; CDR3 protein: ATSDLRWRNTYNEQF
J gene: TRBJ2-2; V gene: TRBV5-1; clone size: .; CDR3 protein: ASSSGLAGPLTGELF
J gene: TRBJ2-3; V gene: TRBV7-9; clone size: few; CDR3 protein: ASSSLVTDTQY
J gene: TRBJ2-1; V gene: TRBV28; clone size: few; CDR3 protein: ASSFPVSSYNEQF
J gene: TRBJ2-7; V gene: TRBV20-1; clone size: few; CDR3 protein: SARSSGRATDEQY
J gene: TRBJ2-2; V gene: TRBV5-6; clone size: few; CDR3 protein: ASSLDRPGGVGELF
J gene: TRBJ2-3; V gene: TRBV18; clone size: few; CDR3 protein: ASSPGASTDTQY
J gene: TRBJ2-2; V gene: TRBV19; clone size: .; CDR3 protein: ASSARAWTGELF
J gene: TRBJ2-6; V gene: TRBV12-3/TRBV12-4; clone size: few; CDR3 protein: ASRPSPGANVLT
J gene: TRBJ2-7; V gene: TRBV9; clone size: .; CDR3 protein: ASSLGMGARGLDRSYEQY
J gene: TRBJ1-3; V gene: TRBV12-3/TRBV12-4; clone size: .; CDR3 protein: ASRPGTSGNTIY
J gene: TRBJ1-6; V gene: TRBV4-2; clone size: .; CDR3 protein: ASSAGVHNSPLH
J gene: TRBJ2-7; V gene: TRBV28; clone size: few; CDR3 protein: ASSLLTGLTKGQY
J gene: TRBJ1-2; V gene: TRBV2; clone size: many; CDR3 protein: ASEPFGNYGYT
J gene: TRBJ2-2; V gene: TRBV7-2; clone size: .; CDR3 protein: ASSPTERNRTPGSCF
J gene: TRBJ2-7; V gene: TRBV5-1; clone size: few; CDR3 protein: ASSLEDRDRGNEQY
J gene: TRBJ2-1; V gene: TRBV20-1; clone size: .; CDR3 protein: SARDRTGNEQF
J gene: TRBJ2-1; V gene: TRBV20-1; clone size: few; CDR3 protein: SARDNPNEQF
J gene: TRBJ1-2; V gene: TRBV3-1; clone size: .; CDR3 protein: ASSPRGGRGSGYT
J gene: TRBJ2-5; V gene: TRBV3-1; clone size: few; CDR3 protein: ASSLPSGGGTQY
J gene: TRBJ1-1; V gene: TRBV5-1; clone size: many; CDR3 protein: ASSLGGTELTEAF
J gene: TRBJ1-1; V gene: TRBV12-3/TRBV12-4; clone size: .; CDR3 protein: ASSLYSLGRGQTNTEAF
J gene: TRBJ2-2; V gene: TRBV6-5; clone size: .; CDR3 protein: ASSYADGRAPGELF